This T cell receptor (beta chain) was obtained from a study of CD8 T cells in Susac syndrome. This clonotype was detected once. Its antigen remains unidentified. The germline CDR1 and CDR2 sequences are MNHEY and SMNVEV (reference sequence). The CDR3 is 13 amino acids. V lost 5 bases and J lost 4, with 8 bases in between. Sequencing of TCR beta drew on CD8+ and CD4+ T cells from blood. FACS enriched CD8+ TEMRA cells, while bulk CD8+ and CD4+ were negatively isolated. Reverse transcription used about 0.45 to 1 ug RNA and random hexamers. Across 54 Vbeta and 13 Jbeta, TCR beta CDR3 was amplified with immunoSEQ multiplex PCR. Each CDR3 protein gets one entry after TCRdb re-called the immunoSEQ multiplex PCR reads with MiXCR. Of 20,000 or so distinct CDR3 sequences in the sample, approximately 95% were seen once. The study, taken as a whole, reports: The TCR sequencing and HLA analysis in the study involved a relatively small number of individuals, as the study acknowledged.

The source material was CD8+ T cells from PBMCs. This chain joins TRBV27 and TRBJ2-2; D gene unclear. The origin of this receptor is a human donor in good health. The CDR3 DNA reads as TGTGCCAGCAGTCTCCGGACCACCGGGGAGCTGTTTTTT. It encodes CASSLRTTGELFF.